This T cell receptor beta chain was sequenced during a study of blood T cell repertoires in COVID-19. Study details: The United States, Italy and Spain were the sources of the acute and convalescent COVID-19 samples. Sources were T cells, B-cell-depleted T cells, or PBMCs; the material itself was cDNA or gDNA.

Turning to this clone: The identical CDR3 is also encoded by other nucleotide sequences in the sample.

Original processing methods: Scientists estimated how many nucleated cells there were by amplifying reference gene primers. Produced via immunoSEQ multiplex PCR; TCRdb's table is partial and in-frame only. Clone size and V and J calls were adopted from that table, with D and trimming inferred from the DNA. The table has roughly 240,000 clones, about 88% seen once. The J segment lost 3 bases and the V segment lost 2 bases, leaving 2 bases of the junction unmatched. The CDR3 totals 15 residues. CDR1 is SEHNR and CDR2 is FQNEAQ in the germline V gene (reference sequence). Sample: peripheral blood. The V call is TRBV7-9, the J call TRBJ2-2; 8 positions match TRBD1. The sequence was obtained from a man younger than 30 with active or convalescent COVID-19. The CDR3 sequence is CASSLSGGYTGELFF. CDR3 sequence (DNA): TGTGCCAGCAGCTTATCAGGGGGCTACACCGGGGAGCTGTTTTTT.